One sample yielded the 10 T cell receptor beta chains listed below, sequenced in a study of OX40 agonist ivuxolimab in advanced cancers. Some clones are missing from TCRdb's copy, which holds only in-frame ones; the method was immunoSEQ multiplex PCR. The sample carries tens of thousands of clones, 91% recorded once. The sample in question was CD4+ or CD8+ T cells sorted from blood, obtained in a trial of the OX40 agonist ivuxolimab. The receptor set was obtained from an adult with an advanced solid tumor such as melanoma, head and neck, liver or kidney cancer.

This rearrangement joins TRBV7-6 to TRBJ2-7; TRBD1 matches at 8 bases. CDR1 SGHVS and CDR2 FNYEAQ come from the germline V gene. CDR3 size: 13 residues. The ends lost 2 bases at V and 4 bases at J; junction bases unmatched: 1. The CDR3 region has the DNA TGTGCCAGCAGCTTACAGGGGGCTTACGAGCAGTACTTC. Translation: CASSLQGAYEQYF.

The gene calls are TRBV6-5 and TRBJ2-7; TRBD1 might be the D (5 bases). The CDR3 spans 13 residues. V lost 5 bases and J 4 bases, leaving 12 bases between the germline ends. Germline lookup yields CDR1 MNHEY and CDR2 SVGAGI. Written as DNA, the CDR3 is TGTGCCAGCAGTGCCGACAGAGAATACGAGCAGTACTTC. Amino acids: CASSADREYEQYF.

V and J are TRBV27 and TRBJ2-1; 10 bases are a match to TRBD2. Germline CDR1 and CDR2: MNHEY and SMNVEV (reference sequence). Unmatched junction bases numbered 4, after V lost 1 base and J lost 7 bases. There are 15 residues in the CDR3. The CDR3 loop reads CASSLFSSGSNEQFF. DNA for the CDR3: TGTGCCAGCAGTTTATTTTCTAGCGGGAGTAATGAGCAGTTCTTC.

This clone has only a few counts. J is TRBJ2-3 and V is TRBV6-4, with TRBD2 as a possible D gene (6 bases). The CDR3 totals 13 residues. V dropped 4 bases and J dropped 2 bases, with 7 bases sitting between them. Germline V gene data show CDR1 as MRHNA and CDR2 as SNTAGT. The CDR3 bases are TGTGCCAGCAGTGCGGGAGACACAGATACGCAGTATTTT. It is translated as CASSAGDTDTQYF.

The chain combines TRBV14 with TRBJ1-1; 8 bases fit TRBD1. The germline CDR1 and CDR2 sequences are SGHDN and FVKESK. CDR3 size: 12 residues. Losses at the gene ends were 6 bases for V and 7 bases for J; bases not matched to a gene: 4. CDR3 sequence reads: CASSWGTGEAFF. CDR3 nucleotide sequence: TGTGCCAGCAGTTGGGGGACAGGTGAAGCTTTCTTT.

V is TRBV7-9 and J is TRBJ1-5; D is uncertain. The germline V and J ends were trimmed by 4 bases and 16 bases, with 14 bases remaining between them. Germline assignment: CDR1 SEHNR and CDR2 FQNEAQ (reference sequence). This CDR3 spans 11 amino acids. The CDR3 loop reads CASSSNQELHF. CDR3 nucleotides: TGTGCCAGCAGCTCCAATCAGGAACTACATTTT.

This clone was detected only a few times. The chain couples TRBV6-1 to TRBJ2-2; tentative D call: TRBD2 (5 bases). V lost 9 bases, J lost 6 bases, and 11 bases lay in between. The CDR3 length is 12 residues. Germline values: CDR1 MNHNS, CDR2 SASEGT. This CDR3 is CASSGGSGELFF. The CDR3 coding sequence is TGTGCCAGTTCCGGCGGGTCCGGGGAGCTGTTTTTT.

The rearrangement uses TRBV9 and TRBJ2-7; 10 bases fit TRBD1. The trim removed 0 bases at V and 2 bases at J, leaving 5 bases unmatched. This CDR3 comprises 16 residues. CDR1 SGDLS and CDR2 YYNGEE come from the germline V gene. The CDR3 DNA reads TGTGCCAGCAGCGTAGGTTCGGGGACAGGGGCCTACGAGCAGTACTTC. Amino acids: CASSVGSGTGAYEQYF.

The chain uses TRBV19 and TRBJ2-2; D unclear. Trimming left V 5 bases short and J 4 bases short, with 11 bases between. The germline gives CDR1 LNHDA, CDR2 SQIVND (reference sequence). This CDR3 is built from 14 residues. The DNA of the CDR3 is TGTGCCAGTAGTCCCTATAGCCCCACCGGGGAGCTGTTTTTT. This translates into CASSPYSPTGELFF.

In its sample, this clone was seen once. The rearrangement uses TRBV27 and TRBJ1-5; a possible D gene is TRBD1 (6 bases). Germline CDR1 and CDR2: MNHEY and SMNVEV (reference sequence). Between the trimmed V and J ends, which lost 5 bases and 4 bases, there was a span of 12 bases. This CDR3 contains 14 residues. The CDR3 sequence: CASSLGQYNQPQHF. The CDR3 DNA is TGTGCCAGCAGTCTCGGACAGTATAATCAGCCCCAGCATTTT.